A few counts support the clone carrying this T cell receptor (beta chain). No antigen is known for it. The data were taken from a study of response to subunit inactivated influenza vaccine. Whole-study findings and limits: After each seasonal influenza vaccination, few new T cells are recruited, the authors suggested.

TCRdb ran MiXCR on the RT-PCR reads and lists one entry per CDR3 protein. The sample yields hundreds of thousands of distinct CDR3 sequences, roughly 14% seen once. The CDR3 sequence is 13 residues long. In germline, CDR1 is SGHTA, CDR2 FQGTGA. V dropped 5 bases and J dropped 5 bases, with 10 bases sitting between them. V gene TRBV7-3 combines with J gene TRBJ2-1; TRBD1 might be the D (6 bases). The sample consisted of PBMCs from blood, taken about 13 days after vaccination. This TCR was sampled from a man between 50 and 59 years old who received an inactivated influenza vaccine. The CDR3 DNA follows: TGTGCCAGCAGCCCGTACAGGGACAATGAGCAGTTCTTC. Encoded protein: CASSPYRDNEQFF.